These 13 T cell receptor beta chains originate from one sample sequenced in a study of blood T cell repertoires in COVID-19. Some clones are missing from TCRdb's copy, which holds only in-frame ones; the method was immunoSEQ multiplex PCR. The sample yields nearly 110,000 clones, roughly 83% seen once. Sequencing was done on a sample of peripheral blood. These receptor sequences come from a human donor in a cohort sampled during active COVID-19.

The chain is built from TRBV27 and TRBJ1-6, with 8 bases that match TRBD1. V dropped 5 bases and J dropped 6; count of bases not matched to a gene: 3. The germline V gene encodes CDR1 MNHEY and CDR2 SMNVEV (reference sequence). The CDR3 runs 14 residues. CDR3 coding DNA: TGTGCCAGCAGTCTGGACAGGGTTAATTCACCCCTCCACTTT. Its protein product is CASSLDRVNSPLHF.

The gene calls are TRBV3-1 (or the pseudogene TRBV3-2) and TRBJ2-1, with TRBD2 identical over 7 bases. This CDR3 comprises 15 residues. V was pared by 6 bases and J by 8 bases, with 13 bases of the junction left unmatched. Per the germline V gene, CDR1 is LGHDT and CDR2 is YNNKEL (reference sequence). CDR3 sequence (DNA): TGTGCCAGCAGTCCTAGCGGTCCTTGGGCCTATGAGCAGTTCTTC. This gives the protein CASSPSGPWAYEQFF.

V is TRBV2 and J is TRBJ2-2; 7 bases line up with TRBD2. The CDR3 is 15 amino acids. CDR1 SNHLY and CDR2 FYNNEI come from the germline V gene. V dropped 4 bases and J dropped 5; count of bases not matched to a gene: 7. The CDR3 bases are TGTGCCAGCAGTGTGCGGGAGAGTAGTACCGGGGAGCTGTTTTTT. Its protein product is CASSVRESSTGELFF.

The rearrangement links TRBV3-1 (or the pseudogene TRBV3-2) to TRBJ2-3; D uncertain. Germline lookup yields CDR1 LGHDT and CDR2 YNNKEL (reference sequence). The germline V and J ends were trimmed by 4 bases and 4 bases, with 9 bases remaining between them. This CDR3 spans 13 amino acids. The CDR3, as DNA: TGTGCCAGCAGCCTCTATTCCGCAGATACGCAGTATTTT. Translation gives CASSLYSADTQYF.

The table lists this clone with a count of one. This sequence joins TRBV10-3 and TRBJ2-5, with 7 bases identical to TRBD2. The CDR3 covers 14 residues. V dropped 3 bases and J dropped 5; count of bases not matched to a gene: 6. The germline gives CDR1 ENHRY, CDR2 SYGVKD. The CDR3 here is CAISESGSGETQYF. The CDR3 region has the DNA TGTGCCATCAGTGAATCTGGTAGCGGGGAGACCCAGTACTTC.

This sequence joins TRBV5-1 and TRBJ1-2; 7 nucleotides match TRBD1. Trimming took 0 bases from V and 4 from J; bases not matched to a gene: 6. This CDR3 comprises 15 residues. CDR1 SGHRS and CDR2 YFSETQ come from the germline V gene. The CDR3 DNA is TGCGCCAGCAGCTTGGAAGGACAGGATGGCTATGGCTACACCTTC. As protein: CASSLEGQDGYGYTF.

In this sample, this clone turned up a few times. CDR3 loop: CATQDRGYNEQFF. CDR3 nucleotides: TGTGCCACCCAAGACAGGGGGTACAATGAGCAGTTCTTC. The chain has TRBV19 and TRBJ2-1; 9 nucleotides match TRBD1. Germline CDR1 and CDR2: LNHDA and SQIVND (reference sequence). CDR3 length equals 13 residues. Trimming took 10 bases from V and 4 from J; bases not matched to a gene: 5.

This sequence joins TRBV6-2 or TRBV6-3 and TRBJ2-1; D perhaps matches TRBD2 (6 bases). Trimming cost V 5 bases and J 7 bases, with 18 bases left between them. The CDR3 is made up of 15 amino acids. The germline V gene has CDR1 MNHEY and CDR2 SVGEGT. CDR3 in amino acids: CASSAGTFLRNEQFF. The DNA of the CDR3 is TGTGCCAGCAGTGCCGGGACTTTCCTTAGGAATGAGCAGTTCTTC.

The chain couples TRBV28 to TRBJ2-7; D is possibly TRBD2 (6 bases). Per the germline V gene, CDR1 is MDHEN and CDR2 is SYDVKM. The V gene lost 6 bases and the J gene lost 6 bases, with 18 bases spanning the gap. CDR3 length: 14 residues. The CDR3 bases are TGTGCCAGCAGCACTGGGGGGAGATCGCGCGAGCAGTACTTC. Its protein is CASSTGGRSREQYF.

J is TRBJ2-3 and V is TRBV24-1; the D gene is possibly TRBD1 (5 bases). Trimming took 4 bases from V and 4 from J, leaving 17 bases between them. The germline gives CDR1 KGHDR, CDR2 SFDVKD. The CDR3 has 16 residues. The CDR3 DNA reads TGTGCCACCAGTGACCCGGACACATTACAACCAGATACGCAGTATTTT. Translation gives CATSDPDTLQPDTQYF.

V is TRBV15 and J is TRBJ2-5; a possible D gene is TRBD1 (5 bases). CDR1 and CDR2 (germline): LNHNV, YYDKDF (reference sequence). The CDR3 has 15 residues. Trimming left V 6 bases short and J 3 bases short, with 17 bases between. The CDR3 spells CATRPLEWGKETQYF. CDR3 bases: TGTGCCACCAGACCCCTGGAGTGGGGCAAAGAGACCCAGTACTTC.

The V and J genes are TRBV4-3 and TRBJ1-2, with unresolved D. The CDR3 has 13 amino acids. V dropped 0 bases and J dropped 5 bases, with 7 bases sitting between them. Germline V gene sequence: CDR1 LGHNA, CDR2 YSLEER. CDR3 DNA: TGCGCCAGCAGCCAAGACCCGAGGTATGGCTACACCTTC. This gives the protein CASSQDPRYGYTF.

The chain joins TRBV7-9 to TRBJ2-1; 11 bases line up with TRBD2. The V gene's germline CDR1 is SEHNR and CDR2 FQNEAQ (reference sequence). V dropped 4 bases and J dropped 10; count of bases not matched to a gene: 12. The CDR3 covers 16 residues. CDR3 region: CASSSTSGRLVGEQFF. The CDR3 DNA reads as TGTGCCAGCAGCTCTACTAGCGGGAGATTGGTGGGAGAGCAGTTCTTC.